The source of this T cell receptor beta chain is a study of early T cells in non-severe SARS-CoV-2 infection. Study as a whole: With bulk RNA from unsorted whole blood as input, sequencing yielded unpaired chains. Study observations and caveats: Database matching using VDJdb favored anti-spike CD8 responses, with private and CD4 specificities left missing.

This CDR3 comprises 11 residues. V lost 1 base and J 12 bases, leaving 10 bases between the germline ends. Per the germline V gene, CDR1 is MDHEN and CDR2 is SYDVKM. This clonotype appeared a few times. What it recognizes is unknown. Unique molecular identifiers were added to individual cDNA molecules. TCRdb analysed the 5' RACE reads with MiXCR anew, one entry per CDR3 protein. The table includes some 48,000 distinct CDR3 sequences, around 9.5% detected once. The chain links TRBV28 to TRBJ2-7; D is unclear. Sequenced: whole blood. This clonotype was obtained from an adult who was a healthcare worker with PCR-confirmed SARS-CoV-2 infection or an uninfected control (not recorded which). The CDR3 here is CASSLLGSSYF. Written as DNA, the CDR3 is TGTGCCAGCAGTTTATTGGGGTCTTCGTACTTC.